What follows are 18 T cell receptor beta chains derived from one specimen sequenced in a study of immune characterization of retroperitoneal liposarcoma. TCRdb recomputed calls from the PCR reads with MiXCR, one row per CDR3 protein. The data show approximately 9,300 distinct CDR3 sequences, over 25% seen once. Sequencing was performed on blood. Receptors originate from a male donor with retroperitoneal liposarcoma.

CDR3 nucleotides: TGTGCCAGCAGCCCACAAGAGACCCAGTACTTC. Translated: CASSPQETQYF. V and J are TRBV7-2 and TRBJ2-5; unclear D gene. The V end lost 5 bases, the J end lost 2 bases, and 3 bases lay between the germline ends. The CDR3 extends over 11 amino acids. Germline V lookup: CDR1 SGHTA, CDR2 FQGNSA.

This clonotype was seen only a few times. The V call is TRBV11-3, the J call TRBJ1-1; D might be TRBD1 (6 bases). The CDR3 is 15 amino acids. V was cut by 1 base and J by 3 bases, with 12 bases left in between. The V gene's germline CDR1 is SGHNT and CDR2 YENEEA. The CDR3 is CASSLGGGEDTEAFF. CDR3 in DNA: TGTGCCAGCAGCTTAGGCGGGGGCGAGGACACTGAAGCTTTCTTT.

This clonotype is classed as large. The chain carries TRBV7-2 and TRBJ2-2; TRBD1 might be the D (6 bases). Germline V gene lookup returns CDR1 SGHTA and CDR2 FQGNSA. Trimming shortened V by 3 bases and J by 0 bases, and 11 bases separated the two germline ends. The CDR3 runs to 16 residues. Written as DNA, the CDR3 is TGTGCCAGCAGCTTGGTCCGGACAGCGAACACCGGGGAGCTGTTTTTT. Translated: CASSLVRTANTGELFF.

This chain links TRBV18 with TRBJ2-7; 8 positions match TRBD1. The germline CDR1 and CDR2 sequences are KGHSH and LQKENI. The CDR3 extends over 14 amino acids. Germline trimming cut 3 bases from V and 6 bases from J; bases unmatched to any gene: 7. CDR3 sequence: CASSPKDRVSEQYF. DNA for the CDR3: TGTGCCAGCTCACCCAAGGACAGGGTTTCCGAGCAGTACTTC.

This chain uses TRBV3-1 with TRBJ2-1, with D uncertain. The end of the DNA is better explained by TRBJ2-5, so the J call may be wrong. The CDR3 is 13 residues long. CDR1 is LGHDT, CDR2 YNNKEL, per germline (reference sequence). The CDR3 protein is CASSQGQSGTQYF. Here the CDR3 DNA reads TGTGCCAGCAGCCAAGGCCAGTCGGGGACCCAGTACTTC.

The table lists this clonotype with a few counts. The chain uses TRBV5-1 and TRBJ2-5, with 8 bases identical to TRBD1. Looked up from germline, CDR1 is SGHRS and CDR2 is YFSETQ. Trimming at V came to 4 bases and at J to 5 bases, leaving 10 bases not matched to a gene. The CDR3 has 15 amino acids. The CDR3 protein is CASSTRQGPQETQYF. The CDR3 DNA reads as TGCGCCAGCAGCACCCGACAGGGGCCCCAGGAGACCCAGTACTTC.

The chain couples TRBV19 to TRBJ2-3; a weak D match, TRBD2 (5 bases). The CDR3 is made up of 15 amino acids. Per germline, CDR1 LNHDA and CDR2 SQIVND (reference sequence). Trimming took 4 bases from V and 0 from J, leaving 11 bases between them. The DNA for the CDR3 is TGTGCCAGTAGTAAAGGACTGGTGAGCACAGATACGCAGTATTTT. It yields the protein CASSKGLVSTDTQYF.

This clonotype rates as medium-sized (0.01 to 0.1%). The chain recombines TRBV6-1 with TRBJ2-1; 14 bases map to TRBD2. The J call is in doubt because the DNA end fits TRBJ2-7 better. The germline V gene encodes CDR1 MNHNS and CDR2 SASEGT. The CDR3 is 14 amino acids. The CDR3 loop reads CASKTSGGAREQYF. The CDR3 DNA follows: TGTGCCAGCAAGACTAGCGGGGGGGCTCGTGAGCAGTACTTC.

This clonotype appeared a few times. The CDR3: CASSSTGSYNEQFF. The CDR3 coding sequence is TGTGCCAGCAGTTCGACTGGCTCCTACAATGAGCAGTTCTTC. The gene calls are TRBV12-3 or TRBV12-4 and TRBJ2-1; D is ambiguous. CDR3 size: 14 residues. Trimming removed 4 bases from V and 0 bases from J, with 7 bases in between.

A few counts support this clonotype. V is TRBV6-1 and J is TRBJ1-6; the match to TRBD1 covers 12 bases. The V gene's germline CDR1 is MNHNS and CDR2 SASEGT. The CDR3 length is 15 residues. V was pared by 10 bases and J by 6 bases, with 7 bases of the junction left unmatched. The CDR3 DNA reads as TGTGCCACCGAGGGACAGGGGGCCGGTAATTCACCCCTCCACTTT. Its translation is CATEGQGAGNSPLHF.

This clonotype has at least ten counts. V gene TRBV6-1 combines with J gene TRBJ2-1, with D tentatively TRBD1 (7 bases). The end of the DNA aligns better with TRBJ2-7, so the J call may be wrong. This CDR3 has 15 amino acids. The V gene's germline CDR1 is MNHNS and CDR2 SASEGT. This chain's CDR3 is CASSPGTAGVVEQYF. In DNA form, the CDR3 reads TGTGCCAGCAGTCCTGGGACAGCGGGCGTCGTCGAGCAGTACTTC.

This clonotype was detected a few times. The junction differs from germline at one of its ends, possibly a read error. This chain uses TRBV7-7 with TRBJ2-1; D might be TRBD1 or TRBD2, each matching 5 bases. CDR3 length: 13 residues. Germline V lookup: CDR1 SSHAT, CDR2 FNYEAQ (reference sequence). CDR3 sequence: CASSSTIGGEQFF. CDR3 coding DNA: TGTGCTAGCAGCTCGACGATTGGGGGTGAGCAGTTCTTC.

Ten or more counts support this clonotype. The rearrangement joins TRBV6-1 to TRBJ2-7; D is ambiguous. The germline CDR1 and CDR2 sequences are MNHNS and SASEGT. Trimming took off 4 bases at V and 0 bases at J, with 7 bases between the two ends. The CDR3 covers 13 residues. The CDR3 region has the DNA TGTGCCAGCAGTGTCCAGTCCTCCTACGAGCAGTACGTC. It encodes CASSVQSSYEQYV.

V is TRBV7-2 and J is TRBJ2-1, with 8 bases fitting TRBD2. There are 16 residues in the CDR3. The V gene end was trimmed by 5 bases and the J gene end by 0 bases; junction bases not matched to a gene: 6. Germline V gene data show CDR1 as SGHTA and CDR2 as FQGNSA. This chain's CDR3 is CASSISGTSSYNEQFF. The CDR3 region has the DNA TGTGCCAGCAGCATTAGCGGGACGAGCTCCTACAATGAGCAGTTCTTC.

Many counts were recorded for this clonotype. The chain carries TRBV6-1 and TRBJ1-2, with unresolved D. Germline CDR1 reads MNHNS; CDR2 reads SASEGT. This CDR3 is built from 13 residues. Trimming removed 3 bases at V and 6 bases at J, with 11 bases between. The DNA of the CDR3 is TGTGCCAGCAGTGAGGGCATCTATCATGGCTACACCTTC. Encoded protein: CASSEGIYHGYTF.

The CDR3 loop is CASSVRGGDNEKLFF. The CDR3 bases are TGTGCCAGCAGTGTCAGGGGTGGGGATAATGAAAAACTGTTTTTT. The V and J genes are TRBV6-8 and TRBJ1-4; possible D gene TRBD1, 6 bases. The germline V gene encodes CDR1 MNHGY and CDR2 SAAAGT. The CDR3 sequence is 15 residues long. V was clipped by 5 bases and J by 4 bases, with 14 bases between them.

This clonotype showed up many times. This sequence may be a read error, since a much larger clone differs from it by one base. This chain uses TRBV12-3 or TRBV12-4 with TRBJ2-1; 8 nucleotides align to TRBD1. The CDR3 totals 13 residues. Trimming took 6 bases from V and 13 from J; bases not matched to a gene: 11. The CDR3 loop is CASSDRGQETQFF. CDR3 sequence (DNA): TGTGCCAGCAGCGACAGGGGCCAAGAGACCCAGTTCTTC.

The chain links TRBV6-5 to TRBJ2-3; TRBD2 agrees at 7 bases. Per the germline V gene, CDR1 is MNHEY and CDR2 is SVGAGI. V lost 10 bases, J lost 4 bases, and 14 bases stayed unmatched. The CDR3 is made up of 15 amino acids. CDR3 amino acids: CAIMRTSRESDTQYF. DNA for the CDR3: TGTGCCATTATGAGGACTAGTCGGGAGTCAGATACGCAGTATTTT.